Below are 15 T cell receptor beta chains sequenced from a single sample in a study of PD-1 blockade in classical Hodgkin lymphoma (dated by TCRdb to the early 2020s). Libraries were prepared through the immunoSEQ multiplex PCR assay. TCRdb provides this immuneACCESS table in a form limited to in-frame rearrangements. Some clones are lacking; in checked studies, under half of them reflect an unresolved V gene, and why the rest are absent is not known. Across this sample there are tens of thousands of clones, with approximately 89% seen only once. 9.5% to 12% of the sample is in the top ten clones. The sample's time point label is to be understood as: cycle 2 day 1 (C2D1) of nivolumab. All trial patients had relapsed after autologous stem cell transplantation, with cohorts A, B and C differing in prior brentuximab vedotin exposure. The material was peripheral blood mononuclear cells (PBMCs), obtained before the second cycle of nivolumab. The receptors here all came from a human donor with classical Hodgkin lymphoma.

The V gene is TRBV7-8, the J gene TRBJ2-1; D uncertain. The CDR3 runs to 11 residues. Trimming stripped 4 bases from V and 14 bases from J, with 12 bases between. Germline CDR1 and CDR2: SGHVS and FQNEAQ. In nucleotides, the CDR3 is TGTGCCAGCAGCTCAGACTCGCAGGAGTTCTTC. This codes for CASSSDSQEFF.

The V and J genes are TRBV7-2 and TRBJ1-2; 7 bases line up with TRBD1. CDR1 and CDR2 from the germline V gene are SGHTA and FQGNSA. The CDR3 is made up of 12 amino acids. V trimming: 5 bases; J trimming: 7 bases; junction bases outside the gene matches: 4. CDR3 sequence reads: CASSRHRGGYTF. The CDR3 bases are TGTGCCAGCAGCCGACACAGGGGTGGCTACACCTTC.

The chain links TRBV7-9 to TRBJ1-4; no clear D gene. Deletions cut 1 base from V and 15 bases from J, with 15 bases between. CDR1 and CDR2 from the germline V gene are SEHNR and FQNEAQ (reference sequence). The length of the CDR3 is 13 residues. The CDR3 region has the DNA TGTGCCAGCAGCTTAGACCTGGACGGGAGTTTGTTTTTT. Protein: CASSLDLDGSLFF.

The chain uses TRBV28 and TRBJ1-2; D perhaps matches TRBD1 (6 bases). Trimming left V 6 bases short and J 0 bases short, with 11 bases between. Per germline, CDR1 MDHEN and CDR2 SYDVKM. The length of the CDR3 is 14 residues. The CDR3 DNA is TGTGCCAGCAGACAACAGGGAGCTAACTATGGCTACACCTTC. Protein product: CASRQQGANYGYTF.

The genes are TRBV27 and TRBJ2-5, with D perhaps matching TRBD1 or TRBD2 (5 bases each). V shed 5 bases and J shed 1 base, with 14 bases lying between them. The CDR3 runs to 15 residues. Germline CDR1 MNHEY, CDR2 SMNVEV (reference sequence). The CDR3 spells CASSPIIGGQETQYF. CDR3 DNA: TGTGCCAGCAGTCCCATCATTGGGGGCCAAGAGACCCAGTACTTC.

The chain carries TRBV28 and TRBJ2-7; D is ambiguous. Germline CDR1 MDHEN, CDR2 SYDVKM. Trimming removed 4 bases from V and 7 bases from J, with 8 bases in between. This CDR3 has 11 amino acids. DNA of the CDR3: TGTGCCAGCAGTTGGGGTGGGGAGCAGTACTTC. Translated, it gives CASSWGGEQYF.

The chain employs TRBV9 and TRBJ2-3, with no clear D. The CDR3 spans 15 residues. V shed 0 bases and J shed 3 bases, with 11 bases lying between them. The germline gives CDR1 SGDLS, CDR2 YYNGEE. CDR3 in DNA: TGTGCCAGCAGCGTAGAGGGCAGGCCAACAGATACGCAGTATTTT. Encoded protein: CASSVEGRPTDTQYF.

This chain connects TRBV7-9 to TRBJ2-7; D is perhaps TRBD2 (6 bases). CDR3 length: 17 amino acids. Germline V CDR1 and CDR2: SEHNR, FQNEAQ (reference sequence). V gave up 6 bases and J gave up 2 bases, with 23 bases separating them. This CDR3 reads CASSPTAAVADAYEQYF. As DNA, the CDR3 is TGTGCCAGCAGTCCAACCGCCGCGGTAGCGGATGCCTACGAGCAGTACTTC.

The rearrangement links TRBV5-1 to TRBJ1-4; D unclear. V shed 4 bases and J shed 7 bases, with 14 bases lying between them. CDR3 size: 14 residues. Germline V gene data show CDR1 as SGHRS and CDR2 as YFSETQ. CDR3 sequence: CASSIGRESEKLFF. For the CDR3, the DNA is TGCGCCAGCAGCATAGGACGTGAAAGTGAAAAACTGTTTTTT.

This clone was picked up a small number of times. The chain has TRBV6-4 and TRBJ1-5; D uncertain. The CDR3 runs 13 residues. V lost 3 bases, J lost 3 bases, and 6 bases lay in between. Per germline, CDR1 MRHNA and CDR2 SNTAGT. This chain's CDR3 is CASSETHNQPQHF. In DNA form, the CDR3 reads TGTGCCAGCAGTGAGACCCACAATCAGCCCCAGCATTTT.

The rearrangement joins TRBV5-1 to TRBJ2-5, with 10 bases that match TRBD2. With V trimmed by 8 bases and J by 4 bases, 5 bases remained unmatched. The length of the CDR3 is 13 residues. The germline gives CDR1 SGHRS, CDR2 YFSETQ. For the CDR3, the DNA is TGCGCCAGTTCGGGACTAGCGATAGAGACCCAGTACTTC. It translates to CASSGLAIETQYF.

The table lists this clone with a count of one. The chain has TRBV6-6 and TRBJ1-3; unclear D gene. This CDR3 region has 12 residues. CDR1 is MNHNY, CDR2 SVGAGI, per germline (reference sequence). The V end was cut by 8 bases, the J end by 0 bases, with 5 bases between. Written as DNA, the CDR3 is TGTGCCAGCGCTCCCTCTGGAAACACCATATATTTT. Amino acid sequence: CASAPSGNTIYF.

This clone was counted a single time. The CDR3 is CASSTGSQVDYEQYF. The CDR3 DNA reads as TGCGCCAGCAGCACGGGATCACAGGTGGATTACGAGCAGTACTTC. This chain links TRBV5-1 with TRBJ2-7; D is perhaps TRBD1 or TRBD2 (5 bases each). CDR3 length: 15 amino acids. Germline CDR1 SGHRS, CDR2 YFSETQ. V was clipped by 4 bases and J by 4 bases, with 18 bases between them.

The V gene is TRBV11-2, the J gene TRBJ2-5, with D perhaps matching TRBD1 (6 bases). The germline V gene has CDR1 SGHAT and CDR2 FQNNGV. The CDR3 consists of 15 residues. The ends were cut back, 3 bases at V and 1 base at J, with 12 bases in the middle. The CDR3 bases are TGTGCCAGCAGCTTCGAGGGGACACTCCAAGAGACCCAGTACTTC. Its protein is CASSFEGTLQETQYF.

V usage is TRBV7-2 and J usage is TRBJ2-7; D is possibly TRBD2 (5 bases). V lost 5 bases to trimming and J lost 5 bases, with 19 bases between them. The CDR3 runs to 15 residues. The germline CDR1 and CDR2 sequences are SGHTA and FQGNSA. The CDR3 reads CASSPPRPREHEQYF. The CDR3 DNA reads as TGTGCCAGCAGCCCCCCCCGGCCTCGGGAACACGAGCAGTACTTC.